This T cell receptor beta chain was recorded in a study of blood T cell repertoires in COVID-19. Measured with immunoSEQ multiplex PCR; TCRdb has only the in-frame clones, and not every one. The table shows around 400,000 clones, with roughly 88% occurring only once. The CDR3 covers 17 residues. V was clipped by 5 bases and J by 0 bases, with 17 bases between them. Germline CDR1 MNHNY, CDR2 SVGAGI (reference sequence). This clone was observed a few times. The sequenced material came from PBMCs or T cells enriched from blood (not recorded which). The clonotype comes from a woman under 30 who had been exposed to COVID-19. The V gene is TRBV6-6, the J gene TRBJ2-1; TRBD2 might be the D (5 bases). The CDR3 DNA sequence: TGTGCCAGCAGTCCCCGGGGAAGCGGCCTCTCCTACAATGAGCAGTTCTTC. Translation: CASSPRGSGLSYNEQFF.